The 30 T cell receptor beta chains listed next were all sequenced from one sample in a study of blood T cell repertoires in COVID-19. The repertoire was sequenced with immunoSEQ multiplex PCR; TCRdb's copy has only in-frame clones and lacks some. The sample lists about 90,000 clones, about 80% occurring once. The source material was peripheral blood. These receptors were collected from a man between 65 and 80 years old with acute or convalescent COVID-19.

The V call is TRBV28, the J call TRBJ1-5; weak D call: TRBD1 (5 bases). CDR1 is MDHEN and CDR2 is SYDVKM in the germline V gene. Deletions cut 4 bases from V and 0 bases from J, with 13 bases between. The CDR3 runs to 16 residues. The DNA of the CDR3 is TGTGCCAGCAGTTACAGGAGACTCCTTAGCAATCAGCCCCAGCATTTT. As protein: CASSYRRLLSNQPQHF.

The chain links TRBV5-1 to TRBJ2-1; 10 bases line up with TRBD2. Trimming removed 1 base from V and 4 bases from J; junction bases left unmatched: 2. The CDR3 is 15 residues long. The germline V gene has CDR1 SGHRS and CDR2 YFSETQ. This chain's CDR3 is CASSLTSGTYNEQFF. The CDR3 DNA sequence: TGCGCCAGCAGCTTGACTAGCGGGACTTACAATGAGCAGTTCTTC.

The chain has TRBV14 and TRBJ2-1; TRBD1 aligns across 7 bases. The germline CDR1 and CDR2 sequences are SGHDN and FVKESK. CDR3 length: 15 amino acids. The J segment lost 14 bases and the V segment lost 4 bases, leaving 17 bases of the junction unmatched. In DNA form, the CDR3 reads TGTGCCAGCAGCCTCGATATCGCCAGGGGGATTCAAAAGTTCTTC. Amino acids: CASSLDIARGIQKFF.

In DNA, the CDR3 is TGTGCCACCAGTGATTTGCAGGGGCCCACAGATACGCAGTATTTT. As protein: CATSDLQGPTDTQYF. The rearrangement joins TRBV24-1 to TRBJ2-3; a weak D match, TRBD1 (6 bases). Germline V gene data show CDR1 as KGHDR and CDR2 as SFDVKD. Deletions cut 0 bases from V and 2 bases from J, with 8 bases between. The CDR3 covers 15 residues.

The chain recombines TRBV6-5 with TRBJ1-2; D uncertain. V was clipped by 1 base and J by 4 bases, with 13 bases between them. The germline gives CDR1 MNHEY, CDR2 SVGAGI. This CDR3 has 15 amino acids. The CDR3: CASSYYRGEVYGYTF. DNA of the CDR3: TGTGCCAGCAGTTACTACCGGGGAGAGGTCTATGGCTACACCTTC.

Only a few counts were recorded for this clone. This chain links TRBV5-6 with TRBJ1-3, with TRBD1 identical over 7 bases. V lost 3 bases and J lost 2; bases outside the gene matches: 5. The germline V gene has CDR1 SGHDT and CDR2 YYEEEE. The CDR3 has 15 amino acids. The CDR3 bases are TGTGCCAGCAGCTATGACAGGGTAGCTGGAAACACCATATATTTT. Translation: CASSYDRVAGNTIYF.

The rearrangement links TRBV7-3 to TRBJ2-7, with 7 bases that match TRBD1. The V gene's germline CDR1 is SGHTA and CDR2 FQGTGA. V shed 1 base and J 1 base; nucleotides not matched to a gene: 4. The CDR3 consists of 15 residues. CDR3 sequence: CASSLNRGPSYEQYF. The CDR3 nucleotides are TGTGCCAGCAGCTTAAACAGGGGTCCTTCCTACGAGCAGTACTTC.

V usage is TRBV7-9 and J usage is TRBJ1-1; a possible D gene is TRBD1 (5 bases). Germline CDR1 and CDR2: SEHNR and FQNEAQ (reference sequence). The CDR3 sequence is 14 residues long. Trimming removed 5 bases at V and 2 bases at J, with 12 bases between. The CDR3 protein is CASSPGRTNTEAFF. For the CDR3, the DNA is TGTGCCAGCAGCCCAGGGAGGACCAACACTGAAGCTTTCTTT. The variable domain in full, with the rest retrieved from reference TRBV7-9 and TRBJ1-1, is DTGVSQNPRHKITKRGQNVTFRCDPISEHNRLYWYRQTLGQGPEFLTYFQNEAQLEKSRLLSDRFSAERPKGSFSTLEIQRTEQGDSAMYLCASSPGRTNTEAFFGQGTRLTVV.

CDR3 DNA: TGTGCCAGCAGCTCCTCGTCGGGGGATCGGACCGGGGAGCTGTTTTTT. Protein: CASSSSSGDRTGELFF. The gene calls are TRBV5-4 and TRBJ2-2, with D possibly matching TRBD2 (6 bases). The V gene lost 3 bases and the J gene lost 5 bases, with 17 bases spanning the gap. Germline CDR1 reads SGHNT; CDR2 reads YYREEE (reference sequence). The CDR3 has 16 residues.

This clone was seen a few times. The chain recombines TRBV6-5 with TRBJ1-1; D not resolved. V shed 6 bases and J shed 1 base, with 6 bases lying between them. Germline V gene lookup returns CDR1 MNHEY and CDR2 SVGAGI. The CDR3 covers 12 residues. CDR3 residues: CASRPRNTEAFF. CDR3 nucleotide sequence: TGTGCCAGCAGACCCAGGAACACTGAAGCTTTCTTT.

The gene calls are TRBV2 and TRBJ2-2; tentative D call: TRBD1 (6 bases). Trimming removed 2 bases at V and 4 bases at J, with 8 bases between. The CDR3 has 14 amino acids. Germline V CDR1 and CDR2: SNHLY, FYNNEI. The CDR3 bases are TGTGCCAGCAGTGAACAGGGGCCCACCGGGGAGCTGTTTTTT. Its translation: CASSEQGPTGELFF.

The CDR3 DNA sequence: TGTGCCAGCAGCTTAGACGGTAATCAGCCCCAGCATTTT. Its translation is CASSLDGNQPQHF. This chain connects TRBV7-9 to TRBJ1-5, with D hard to call. There are 13 residues in the CDR3. CDR1 is SEHNR, CDR2 FQNEAQ, per germline (reference sequence). V shed 1 base and J shed 4 bases, with 5 bases lying between them.

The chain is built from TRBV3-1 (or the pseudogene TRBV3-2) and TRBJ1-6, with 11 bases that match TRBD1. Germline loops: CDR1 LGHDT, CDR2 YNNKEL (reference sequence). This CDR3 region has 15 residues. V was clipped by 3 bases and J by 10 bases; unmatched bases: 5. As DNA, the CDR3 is TGTGCCAGCAGCCACGGGACAGGGGGACGATCACCCCTCCACTTT. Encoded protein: CASSHGTGGRSPLHF.

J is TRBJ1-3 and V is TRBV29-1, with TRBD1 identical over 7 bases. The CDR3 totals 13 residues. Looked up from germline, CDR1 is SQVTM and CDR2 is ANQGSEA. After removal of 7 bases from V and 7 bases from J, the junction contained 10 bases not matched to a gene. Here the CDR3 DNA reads TGCAGCGCCCAGGGGGAGACGGGGAACACCATATATTTT. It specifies CSAQGETGNTIYF.

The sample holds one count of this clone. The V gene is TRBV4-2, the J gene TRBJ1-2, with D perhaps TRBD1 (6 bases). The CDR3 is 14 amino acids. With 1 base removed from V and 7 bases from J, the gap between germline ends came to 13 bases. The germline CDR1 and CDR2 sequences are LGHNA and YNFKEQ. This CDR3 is CASSQGRQDSGYTF. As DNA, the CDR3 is TGTGCCAGCAGCCAAGGCCGACAGGACTCTGGCTACACCTTC.

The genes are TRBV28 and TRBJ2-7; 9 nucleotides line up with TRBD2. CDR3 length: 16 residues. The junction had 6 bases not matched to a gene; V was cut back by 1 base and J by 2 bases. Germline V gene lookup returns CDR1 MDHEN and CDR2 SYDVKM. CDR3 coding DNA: TGTGCCAGCAGTTTATTTTCATCTAGCGGGACCTACGAGCAGTACTTC. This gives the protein CASSLFSSSGTYEQYF.

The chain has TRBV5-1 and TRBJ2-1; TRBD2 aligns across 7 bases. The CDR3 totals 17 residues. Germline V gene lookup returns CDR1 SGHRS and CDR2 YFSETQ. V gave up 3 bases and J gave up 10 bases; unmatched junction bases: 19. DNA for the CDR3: TGCGCCAGCAGCTCTCGTCCGACTAGCATATCAGATTCGGAGCAGTTCTTC. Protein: CASSSRPTSISDSEQFF. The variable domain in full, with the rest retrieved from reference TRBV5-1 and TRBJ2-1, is KAGVTQTPRYLIKTRGQQVTLSCSPISGHRSVSWYQQTPGQGLQFLFEYFSETQRNKGNFPGRFSGRQFSNSRSEMNVSTLELGDSALYLCASSSRPTSISDSEQFFGPGTRLTVL.

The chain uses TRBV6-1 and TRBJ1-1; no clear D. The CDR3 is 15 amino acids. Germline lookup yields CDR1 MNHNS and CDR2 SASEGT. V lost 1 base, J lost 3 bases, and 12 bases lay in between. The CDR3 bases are TGTGCCAGCAGTGAAGGACGACGGGGTGACACTGAAGCTTTCTTT. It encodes CASSEGRRGDTEAFF.

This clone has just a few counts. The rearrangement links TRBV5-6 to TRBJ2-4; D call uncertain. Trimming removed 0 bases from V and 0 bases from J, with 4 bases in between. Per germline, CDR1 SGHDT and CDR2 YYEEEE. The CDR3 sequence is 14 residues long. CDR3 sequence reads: CASSLGGAKNIQYF. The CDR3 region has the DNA TGTGCCAGCAGCTTGGGAGGAGCCAAAAACATTCAGTACTTC.

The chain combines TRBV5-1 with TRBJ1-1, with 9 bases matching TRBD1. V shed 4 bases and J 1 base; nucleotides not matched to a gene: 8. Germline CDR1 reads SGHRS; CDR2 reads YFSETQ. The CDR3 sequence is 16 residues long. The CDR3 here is CASSVRQGVSNTEAFF. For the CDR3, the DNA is TGCGCCAGCAGCGTCAGACAGGGGGTTTCGAACACTGAAGCTTTCTTT.

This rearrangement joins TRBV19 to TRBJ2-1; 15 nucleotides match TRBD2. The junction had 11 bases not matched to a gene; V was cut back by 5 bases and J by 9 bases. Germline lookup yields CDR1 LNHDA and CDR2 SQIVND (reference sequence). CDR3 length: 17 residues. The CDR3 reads CASSPTRTSGGAGEQFF. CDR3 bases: TGTGCCAGTAGTCCTACTCGGACTAGCGGGGGGGCCGGTGAGCAGTTCTTC.

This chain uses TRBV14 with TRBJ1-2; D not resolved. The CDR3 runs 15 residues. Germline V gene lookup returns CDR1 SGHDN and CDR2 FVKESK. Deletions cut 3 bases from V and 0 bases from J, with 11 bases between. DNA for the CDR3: TGTGCCAGCAGCCAGGATGCCGGGACTAACTATGGCTACACCTTC. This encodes CASSQDAGTNYGYTF.

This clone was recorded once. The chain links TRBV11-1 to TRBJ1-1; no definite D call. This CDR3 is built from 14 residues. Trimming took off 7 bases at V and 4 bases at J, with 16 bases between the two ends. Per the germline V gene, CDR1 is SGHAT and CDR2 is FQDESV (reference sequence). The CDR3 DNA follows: TGTGCCAGCACGCCTAGAGAGCCCGTCACTGAAGCTTTCTTT. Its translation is CASTPREPVTEAFF.

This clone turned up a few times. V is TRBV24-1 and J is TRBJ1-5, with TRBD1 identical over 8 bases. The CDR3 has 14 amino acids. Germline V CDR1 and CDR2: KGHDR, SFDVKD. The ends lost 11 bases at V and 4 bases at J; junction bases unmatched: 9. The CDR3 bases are TGTGCCATACCCGGGACAGGCCAAAATCAGCCCCAGCATTTT. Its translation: CAIPGTGQNQPQHF.

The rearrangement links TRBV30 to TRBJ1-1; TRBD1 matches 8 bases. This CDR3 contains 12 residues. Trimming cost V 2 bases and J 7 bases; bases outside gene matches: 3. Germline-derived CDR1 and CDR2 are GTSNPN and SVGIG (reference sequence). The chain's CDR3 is CAWSSTGVEAFF. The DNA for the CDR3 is TGTGCCTGGAGTTCGACAGGGGTTGAAGCTTTCTTT.

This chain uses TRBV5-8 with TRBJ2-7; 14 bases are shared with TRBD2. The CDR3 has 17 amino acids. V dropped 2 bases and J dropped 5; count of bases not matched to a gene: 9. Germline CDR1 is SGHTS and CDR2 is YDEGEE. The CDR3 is CASSLPGLAGGTNEQYF. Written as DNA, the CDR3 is TGTGCCAGCAGCTTACCCGGACTAGCGGGAGGAACCAACGAGCAGTACTTC.

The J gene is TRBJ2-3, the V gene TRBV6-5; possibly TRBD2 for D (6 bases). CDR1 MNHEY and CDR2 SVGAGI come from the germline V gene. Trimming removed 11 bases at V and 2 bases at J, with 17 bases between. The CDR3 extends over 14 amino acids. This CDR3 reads CARLEGTHTDTQYF. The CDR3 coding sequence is TGTGCCCGCTTAGAGGGGACTCACACAGATACGCAGTATTTT.

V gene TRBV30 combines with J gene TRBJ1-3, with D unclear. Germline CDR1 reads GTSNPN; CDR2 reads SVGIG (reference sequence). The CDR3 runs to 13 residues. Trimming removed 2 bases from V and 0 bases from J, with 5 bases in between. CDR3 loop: CAWSLVSGNTIYF. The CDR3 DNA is TGTGCCTGGAGTCTCGTCTCTGGAAACACCATATATTTT.

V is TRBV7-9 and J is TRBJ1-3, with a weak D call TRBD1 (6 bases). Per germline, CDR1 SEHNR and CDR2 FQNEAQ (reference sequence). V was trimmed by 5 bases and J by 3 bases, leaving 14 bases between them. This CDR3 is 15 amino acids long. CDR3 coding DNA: TGTGCCAGCAGCCAACAGCAGGGGTATGGAAACACCATATATTTT. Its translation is CASSQQQGYGNTIYF.

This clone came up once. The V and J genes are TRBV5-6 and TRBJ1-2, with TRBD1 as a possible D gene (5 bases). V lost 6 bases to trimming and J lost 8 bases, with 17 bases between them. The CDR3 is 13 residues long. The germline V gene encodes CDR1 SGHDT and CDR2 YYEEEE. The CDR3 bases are TGTGCCAGCACCCGGGGGATAGAGGAAGGCTACACCTTC. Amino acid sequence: CASTRGIEEGYTF.